This is a list of T cell receptor beta chains from one sample in a study of blood T cell repertoires in COVID-19. Sequencing was performed with immunoSEQ multiplex PCR; in TCRdb, only in-frame clones are kept and a portion is missing. This table holds about 90,000 clones, 80% to 90% found once. The sample comprised peripheral blood. These receptors all stem from a man aged 50 to 59 with COVID-19, enrolled during active disease. Each CDR3 is given with its conserved first and last residue. A D gene is named only where the DNA matches it firmly. A clone size is listed for some rows: how often the clone was seen (once, few, many), or a class if it is expanded.

NA,TRBV24-1,TRBJ2-5,NA,CATSDVGGVETQYF,TGTGCCACCAGTGATGTGGGCGGGGTGGAGACCCAGTACTTC
NA,TRBV9,TRBJ2-3,NA,CASSKGVQDTQYF,TGTGCCAGCAGCAAGGGGGTCCAGGATACGCAGTATTTT
NA,TRBV7-9,TRBJ1-1,TRBD1,CASSPPLTGGDNTEAFF,TGTGCCAGCAGCCCGCCCCTGACAGGGGGCGACAACACTGAAGCTTTCTTT
NA,TRBV7-3,TRBJ2-3,TRBD1,CASSQGQFTDTQYF,TGTGCCAGCAGCCAGGGACAGTTCACAGATACGCAGTATTTT
NA,TRBV11-3,TRBJ2-3,TRBD1,CASSWGQGGTQYF,TGTGCCAGCAGCTGGGGACAGGGAGGTACGCAGTATTTT
NA,TRBV2,TRBJ1-4,NA,CASSPGQTATNEKLFF,TGTGCCAGCAGTCCAGGACAGACAGCAACTAATGAAAAACTGTTTTTT
NA,TRBV29-1,TRBJ2-2,TRBD1,CSVWARQGANTGELFF,TGCAGCGTCTGGGCGAGGCAGGGGGCGAACACCGGGGAGCTGTTTTTT
NA,TRBV10-1,TRBJ1-5,NA,CATRTDFNQPQHF,TGCGCCACCCGGACAGACTTTAATCAGCCCCAGCATTTT
once,TRBV10-3,TRBJ2-1,NA,CAISGWGREGYEQFF,TGTGCCATCAGTGGCTGGGGCCGCGAAGGTTATGAGCAGTTCTTC
NA,TRBV6-6,TRBJ1-2,NA,CASSYPAGTQYGYTF,TGTGCCAGCAGTTACCCGGCAGGAACGCAATATGGCTACACCTTC
NA,TRBV30,TRBJ1-5,NA,CAWSSRGDQPQHF,TGTGCCTGGAGCAGTAGGGGCGATCAGCCCCAGCATTTT
NA,TRBV7-6,TRBJ1-1,TRBD1,CASSLEAGTGGAAFF,TGTGCCAGCAGCTTAGAGGCCGGGACAGGGGGCGCGGCTTTCTTT
NA,TRBV15,TRBJ1-2,TRBD1,CATSKRGGGYGYTF,TGTGCCACCAGCAAAAGAGGGGGCGGCTATGGCTACACCTTC
NA,TRBV3-1/TRBV3-2,TRBJ2-7,TRBD1,CASSQGTGITYEQYF,TGTGCCAGCAGCCAAGGGACAGGGATTACCTACGAGCAGTACTTC
NA,TRBV24-1,TRBJ1-4,NA,CATSDAGSANEKLFF,TGTGCCACCAGTGATGCGGGGTCGGCTAATGAAAAACTGTTTTTT
NA,TRBV3-1/TRBV3-2,TRBJ1-5,NA,CASSSSGAHQPQHF,TGTGCCAGCAGCTCTTCAGGGGCCCATCAGCCCCAGCATTTT
NA,TRBV5-4,TRBJ2-7,NA,CASSLLIGHEQYF,TGTGCCAGCAGCTTGTTAATTGGCCACGAGCAGTACTTC
NA,TRBV30,TRBJ1-3,TRBD1,CAWTRDSGNTIYF,TGTGCCTGGACTCGGGACAGTGGAAACACCATATATTTT
NA,TRBV27,TRBJ2-3,TRBD2,CASSPASGGADTQYF,TGTGCCAGCAGTCCGGCTAGCGGGGGGGCAGATACGCAGTATTTT
NA,TRBV7-2,TRBJ2-7,TRBD1,CASSSTGQGSYEQYF,TGTGCCAGCAGCTCCACCGGACAGGGTTCCTACGAGCAGTACTTC
once,TRBV6-2/TRBV6-3,TRBJ2-2,TRBD2,CASSFPPTSGGAYTGELFF,TGTGCCAGCAGCTTCCCCCCGACTAGCGGGGGGGCCTACACCGGGGAGCTGTTTTTT
NA,TRBV6-6,TRBJ1-4,NA,CASRPPGFTNEKLFF,TGTGCCAGCAGGCCCCCCGGGTTTACTAATGAAAAACTGTTTTTT
NA,TRBV19,TRBJ1-6,NA,CASSQGSNSYNSPLHF,TGTGCCAGTAGTCAGGGAAGTAACTCCTATAATTCACCCCTCCACTTT
NA,TRBV6-5,TRBJ2-3,NA,CASSYSIGLSTDTQYF,TGTGCCAGCAGTTACTCGATCGGGTTAAGCACAGATACGCAGTATTTT
few,TRBV11-2,TRBJ2-3,TRBD2,CASSFRAGDTDTQYF,TGTGCCAGCAGCTTTAGGGCGGGAGACACAGATACGCAGTATTTT
NA,TRBV5-1,TRBJ2-3,NA,CASSLMDISDTQYF,TGCGCCAGCAGCTTGATGGACATTTCAGATACGCAGTATTTT
NA,TRBV19,TRBJ2-2,TRBD2,CASSIFAGVSGELFF,TGTGCCAGTAGTATCTTCGCGGGGGTATCCGGGGAGCTGTTTTTT